This record looks at one T cell receptor beta chain sequence and its context. This sample is drawn from a study of regulatory T cells in long-lasting Graves disease. Germline V gives CDR1 SEHNR, CDR2 FQNEAQ (reference sequence). Trimming left V 4 bases short and J 2 bases short, with 11 bases between. The CDR3 runs 14 residues. Time point specified: newly diagnosed GD, antithyroid drugs for less than 3 months. The TCR library used RNA extracted from PBMCs. Arm-PCR with iRepertoire HTBI primers amplified the CDR3 regions for these TCR beta libraries. TCRdb reprocessed the multiplex PCR reads with MiXCR, giving one entry per CDR3 protein. Of about 440,000 distinct CDR3 sequences in the sample, less than 20% were seen once. These data also formed part of another study, on T cells in Graves' hyperthyroidism and ophthalmopathy.

This sequence was found in a woman aged 25 to 39 with Graves disease. Source: peripheral blood mononuclear cells (PBMCs), taken at new diagnosis, from a patient treated with antithyroid drugs. This chain joins TRBV7-9 and TRBJ2-5; a weak D match, TRBD1 (5 bases). The CDR3 bases are TGTGCCAGCAGCTCCTGGACAAGACAAGAGACCCAGTACTTC. Translation: CASSSWTRQETQYF.